This TCR beta chain was obtained from a study of cytomegalovirus exposure and HLA in healthy donors. Germline V gives CDR1 SGDLS, CDR2 YYNGEE. CDR3 length equals 16 residues. The ends were cut back, 2 bases at V and 0 bases at J, with 11 bases in the middle. Study-wide findings and caveats: Investigators reported 150 to 200 TCR beta chains as tied to cytomegalovirus. CMV serostatus was the sole immune exposure information available. Later analysis suggested most CMV-associated TCR beta chains were HLA-restricted.

PCR used 60 Vbeta primers and 13 Jbeta primers. Per the original data handling: The count from a later analysis was 79 million or so unique TCR beta chains, 9.5 million to 13 million of them shared. Sequencing used immunoSEQ multiplex PCR; TCRdb keeps in-frame clones, though not all of them. The V and J calls and clone size were taken over from that table, and D and trimming were inferred from the DNA. The table includes nearly 65,000 clones, approximately 76% detected once. In regard to this clone: Its target is not known.

The clonotype comes from a man aged 45-65 years in good health and CMV-seronegative. Sample: PBMCs. This sequence joins TRBV9 and TRBJ1-4, with D possibly TRBD1 on 5 matching bases. CDR3 nucleotide sequence: TGTGCCAGCAGCGTTTTACAGGATACAACTAATGAAAAACTGTTTTTT. This codes for CASSVLQDTTNEKLFF.